This T cell receptor (beta chain) is from a study of blood T cell repertoires in COVID-19. Study information: Some COVID-19 samples were acute and others convalescent; all came from the United States, Italy and Spain.

TCRdb's table, derived via immunoSEQ multiplex PCR, lists solely in-frame clones and lacks some. The repertoire has hundreds of thousands of clones, 83% of them found once; the top ten carry 4.8%. The V segment lost 5 bases and the J segment 8 bases; nucleotides outside the gene matches: 9. The CDR3 covers 16 residues. The V gene's germline CDR1 is SGHDN and CDR2 FVKESK. This chain connects TRBV14 to TRBJ1-6, with 10 bases identical to TRBD1. This sequence was found in a woman between 50 and 59 years old who had been exposed to COVID-19. The material sequenced was PBMCs or T cells enriched from blood (not recorded which). The CDR3 is CASSFRQGAKDSPLHF. The CDR3 nucleotides read TGTGCCAGCAGCTTTAGACAGGGGGCGAAGGATTCACCCCTCCACTTT.